The entry below gives a single T cell receptor (beta chain) sequence along with its context. The junction had 9 bases not matched to a gene; V was cut back by 4 bases and J by 8 bases. Looked up from germline, CDR1 is SEHNR and CDR2 is FQNEAQ (reference sequence). The CDR3 totals 15 residues. These data belong to a study of blood T cell repertoires in COVID-19. Study-level background: T cells, B-cell-depleted T cells, or PBMCs supplied cDNA or gDNA.

Assay used: immunoSEQ multiplex PCR; TCRdb lists only in-frame clones, some missing. The repertoire has about 74,000 clones, approximately 80% of them found once; the top ten carry about a sixth. The sequence came from a human donor in a cohort sampled during active COVID-19. The specimen was peripheral blood. This chain uses TRBV7-9 with TRBJ2-1, with TRBD1 matching over 9 bases. CDR3 region: CASSSWGQGFYEQFF. The CDR3, as DNA: TGTGCCAGCAGCTCCTGGGGACAGGGTTTTTATGAGCAGTTCTTC.